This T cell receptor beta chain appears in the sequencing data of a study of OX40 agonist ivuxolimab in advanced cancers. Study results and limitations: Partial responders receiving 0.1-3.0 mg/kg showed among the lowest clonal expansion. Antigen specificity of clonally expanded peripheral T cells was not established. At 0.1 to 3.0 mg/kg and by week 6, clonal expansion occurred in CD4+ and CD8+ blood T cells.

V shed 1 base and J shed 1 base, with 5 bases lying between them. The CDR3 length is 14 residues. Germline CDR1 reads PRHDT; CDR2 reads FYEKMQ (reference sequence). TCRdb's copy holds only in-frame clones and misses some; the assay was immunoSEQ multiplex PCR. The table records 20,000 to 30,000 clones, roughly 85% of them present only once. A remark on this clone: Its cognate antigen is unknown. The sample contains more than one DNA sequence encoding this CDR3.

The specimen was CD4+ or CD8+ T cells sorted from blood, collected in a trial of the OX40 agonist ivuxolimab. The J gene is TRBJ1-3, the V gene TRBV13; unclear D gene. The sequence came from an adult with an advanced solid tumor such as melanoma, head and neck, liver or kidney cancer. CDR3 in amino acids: CASSLEGSGNTIYF. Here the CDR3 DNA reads TGTGCCAGCAGCTTAGAGGGATCTGGAAACACCATATATTTT.